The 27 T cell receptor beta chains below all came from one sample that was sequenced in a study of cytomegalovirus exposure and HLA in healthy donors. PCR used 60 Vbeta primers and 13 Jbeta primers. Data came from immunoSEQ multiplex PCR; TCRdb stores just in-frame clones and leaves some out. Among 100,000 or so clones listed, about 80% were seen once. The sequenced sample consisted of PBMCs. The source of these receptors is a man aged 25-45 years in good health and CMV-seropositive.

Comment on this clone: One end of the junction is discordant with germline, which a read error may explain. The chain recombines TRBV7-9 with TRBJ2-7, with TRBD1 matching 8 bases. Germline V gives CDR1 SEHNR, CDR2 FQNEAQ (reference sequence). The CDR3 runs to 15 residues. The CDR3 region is CSSSPGQGMSYEQYF. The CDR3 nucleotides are TGTTCCAGCAGCCCAGGACAGGGTATGTCCTACGAGCAGTACTTC.

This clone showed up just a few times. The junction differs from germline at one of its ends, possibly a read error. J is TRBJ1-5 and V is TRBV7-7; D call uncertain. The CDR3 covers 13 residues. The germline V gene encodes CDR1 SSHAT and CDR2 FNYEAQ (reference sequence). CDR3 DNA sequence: TGTGCTAGCAGCTTATCCCCGGATCAGCCCCAGCATTTT. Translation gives CASSLSPDQPQHF.

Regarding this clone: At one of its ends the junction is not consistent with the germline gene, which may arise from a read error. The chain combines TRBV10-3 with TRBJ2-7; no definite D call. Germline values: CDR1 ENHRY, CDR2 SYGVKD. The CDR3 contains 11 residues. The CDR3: CAILDSHEQYF. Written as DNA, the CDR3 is TGTGCCATCCTCGACTCCCACGAGCAGTACTTC.

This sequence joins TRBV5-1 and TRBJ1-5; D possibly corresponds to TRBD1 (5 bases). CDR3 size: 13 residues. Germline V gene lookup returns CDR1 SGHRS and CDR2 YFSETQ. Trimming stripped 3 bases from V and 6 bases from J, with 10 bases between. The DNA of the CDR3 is TGCGCCAGCAGCTCGCTCGGGGGTCAGCCCCAGCATTTT. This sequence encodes CASSSLGGQPQHF.

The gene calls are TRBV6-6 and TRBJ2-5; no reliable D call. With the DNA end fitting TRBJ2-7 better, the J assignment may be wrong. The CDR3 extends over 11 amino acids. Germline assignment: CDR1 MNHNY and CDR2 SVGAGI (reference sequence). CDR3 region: CASIENYEQYF. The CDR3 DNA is TGTGCCAGCATCGAAAACTACGAGCAGTACTTC.

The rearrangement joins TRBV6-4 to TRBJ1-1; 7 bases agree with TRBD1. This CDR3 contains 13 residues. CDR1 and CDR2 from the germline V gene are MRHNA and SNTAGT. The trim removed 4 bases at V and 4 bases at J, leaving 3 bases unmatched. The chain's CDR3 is CASSAQGGTEAFF. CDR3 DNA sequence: TGTGCCAGCAGTGCGCAGGGGGGCACTGAAGCTTTCTTT.

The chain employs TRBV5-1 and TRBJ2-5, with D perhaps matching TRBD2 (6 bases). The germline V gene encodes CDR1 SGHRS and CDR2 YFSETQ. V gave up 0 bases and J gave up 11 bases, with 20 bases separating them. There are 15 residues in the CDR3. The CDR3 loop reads CASSLAQTPTREQYF. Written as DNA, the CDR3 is TGCGCCAGCAGCTTGGCCCAAACCCCTACTCGGGAGCAGTACTTC.

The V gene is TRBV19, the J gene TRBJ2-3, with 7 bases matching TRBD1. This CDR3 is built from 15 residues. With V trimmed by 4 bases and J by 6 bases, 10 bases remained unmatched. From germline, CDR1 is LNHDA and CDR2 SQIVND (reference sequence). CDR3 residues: CASSTGDSARDTQYF. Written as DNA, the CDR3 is TGTGCCAGTAGTACCGGGGACAGCGCTAGGGATACGCAGTATTTT.

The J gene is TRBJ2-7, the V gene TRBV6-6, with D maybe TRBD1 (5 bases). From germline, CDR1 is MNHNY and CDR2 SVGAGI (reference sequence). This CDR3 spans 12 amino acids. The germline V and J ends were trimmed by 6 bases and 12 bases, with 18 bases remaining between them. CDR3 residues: CASRRTTPALYF. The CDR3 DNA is TGTGCCAGCAGAAGGACAACCCCCGCCCTGTACTTC.

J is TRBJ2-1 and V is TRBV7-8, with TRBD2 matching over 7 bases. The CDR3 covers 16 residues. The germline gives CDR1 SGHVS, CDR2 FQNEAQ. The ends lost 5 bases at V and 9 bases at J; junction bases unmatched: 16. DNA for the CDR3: TGTGCCAGCAGCCTAAGACGGGACTATACCTACGGTGAGCAGTTCTTC. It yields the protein CASSLRRDYTYGEQFF.

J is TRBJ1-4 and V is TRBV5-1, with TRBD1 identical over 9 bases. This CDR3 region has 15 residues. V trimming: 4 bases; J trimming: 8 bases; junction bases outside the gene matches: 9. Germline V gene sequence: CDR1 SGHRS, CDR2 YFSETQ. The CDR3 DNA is TGCGCCAGCAGCGAAACAGGGGGCGCGCCGGAAAAACTGTTTTTT. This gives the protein CASSETGGAPEKLFF.

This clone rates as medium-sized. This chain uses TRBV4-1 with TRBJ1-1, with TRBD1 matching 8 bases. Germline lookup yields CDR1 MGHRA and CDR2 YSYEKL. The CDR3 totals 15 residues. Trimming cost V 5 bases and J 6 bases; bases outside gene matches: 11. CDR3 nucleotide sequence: TGCGCCAGCAGCTACCCAGGGGGCGCGGGATCTGAAGCTTTCTTT. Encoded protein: CASSYPGGAGSEAFF.

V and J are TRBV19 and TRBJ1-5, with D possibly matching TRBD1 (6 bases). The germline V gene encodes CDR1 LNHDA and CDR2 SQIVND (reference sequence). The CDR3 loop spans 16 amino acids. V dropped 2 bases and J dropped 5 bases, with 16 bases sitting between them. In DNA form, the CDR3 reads TGTGCCAGTAGTATATTTGGGGGCGCCGTTCATCAGCCCCAGCATTTT. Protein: CASSIFGGAVHQPQHF.

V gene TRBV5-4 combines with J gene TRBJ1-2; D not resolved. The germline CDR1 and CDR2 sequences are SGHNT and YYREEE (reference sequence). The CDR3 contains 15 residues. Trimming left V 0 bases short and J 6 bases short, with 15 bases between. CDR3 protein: CASSLVGAGNHGYTF. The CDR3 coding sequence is TGTGCCAGCAGCTTGGTGGGAGCCGGGAACCATGGCTACACCTTC.

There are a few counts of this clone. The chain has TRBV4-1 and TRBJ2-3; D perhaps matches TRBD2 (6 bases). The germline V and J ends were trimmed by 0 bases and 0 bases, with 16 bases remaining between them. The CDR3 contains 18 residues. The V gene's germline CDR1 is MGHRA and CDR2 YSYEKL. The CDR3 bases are TGCGCCAGCAGCCAAGATCCCCTTATGCGGGGTAGCACAGATACGCAGTATTTT. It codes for CASSQDPLMRGSTDTQYF.

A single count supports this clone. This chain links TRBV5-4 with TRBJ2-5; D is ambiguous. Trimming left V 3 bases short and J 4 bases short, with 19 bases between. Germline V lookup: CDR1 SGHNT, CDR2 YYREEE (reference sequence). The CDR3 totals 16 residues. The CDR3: CASSSYTTTSRETQYF. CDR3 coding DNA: TGTGCCAGCAGCTCCTACACGACGACATCCCGAGAGACCCAGTACTTC.

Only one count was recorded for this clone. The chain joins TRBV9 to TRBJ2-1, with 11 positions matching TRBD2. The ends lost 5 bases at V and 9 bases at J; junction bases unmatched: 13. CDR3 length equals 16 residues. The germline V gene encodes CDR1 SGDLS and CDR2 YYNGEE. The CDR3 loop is CASRPIAGGQVGEQFF. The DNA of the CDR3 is TGTGCCAGCAGACCCATAGCGGGGGGGCAGGTTGGTGAGCAGTTCTTC.

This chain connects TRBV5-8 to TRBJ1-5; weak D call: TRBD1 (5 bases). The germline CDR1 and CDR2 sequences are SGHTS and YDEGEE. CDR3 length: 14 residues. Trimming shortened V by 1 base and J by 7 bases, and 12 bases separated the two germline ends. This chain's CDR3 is CASSLRQGWQPQHF. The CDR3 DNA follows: TGTGCCAGCAGCTTGCGCCAGGGCTGGCAGCCCCAGCATTTT.

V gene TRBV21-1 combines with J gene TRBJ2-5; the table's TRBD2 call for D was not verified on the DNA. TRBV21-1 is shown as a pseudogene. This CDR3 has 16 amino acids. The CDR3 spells CASSKGTSGGAETQYF. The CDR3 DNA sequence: TGTGCCAGCAGCAAAGGGACTAGCGGGGGGGCAGAGACCCAGTACTTC.

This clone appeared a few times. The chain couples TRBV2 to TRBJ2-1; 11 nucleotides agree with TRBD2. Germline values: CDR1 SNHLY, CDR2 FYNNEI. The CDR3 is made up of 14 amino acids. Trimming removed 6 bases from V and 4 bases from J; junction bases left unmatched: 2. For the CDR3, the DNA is TGTGCCAGCAGAGGGACTAGCGGATACAATGAGCAGTTCTTC. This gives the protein CASRGTSGYNEQFF. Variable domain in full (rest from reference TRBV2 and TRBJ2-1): EPEVTQTPSHQVTQMGQEVILRCVPISNHLYFYWYRQILGQKVEFLVSFYNNEISEKSEIFDDQFSVERPDGSNFTLKIRSTKLEDSAMYFCASRGTSGYNEQFFGPGTRLTVL.

The CDR3 region is CASSLDYGETQYF. The CDR3 region has the DNA TGTGCCAGCAGCCTGGACTACGGGGAGACCCAGTACTTC. This chain uses TRBV5-6 with TRBJ2-5; D may be TRBD2 (6 bases). With 4 bases removed from V and 5 bases from J, the gap between germline ends came to 12 bases. Looked up from germline, CDR1 is SGHDT and CDR2 is YYEEEE. This CDR3 region has 13 residues.

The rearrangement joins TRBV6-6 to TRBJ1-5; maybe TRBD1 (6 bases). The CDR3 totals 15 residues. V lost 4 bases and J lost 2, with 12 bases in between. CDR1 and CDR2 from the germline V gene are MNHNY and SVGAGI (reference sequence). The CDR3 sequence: CASSSQGEGNQPQHF. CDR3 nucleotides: TGTGCCAGCAGTTCACAGGGAGAGGGCAATCAGCCCCAGCATTTT.

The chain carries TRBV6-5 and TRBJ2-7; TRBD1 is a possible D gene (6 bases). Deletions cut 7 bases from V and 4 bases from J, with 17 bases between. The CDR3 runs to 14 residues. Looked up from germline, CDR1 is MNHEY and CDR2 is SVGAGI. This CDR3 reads CASTSFGTIYEQYF. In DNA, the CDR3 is TGTGCCAGCACCTCCTTCGGGACAATATACGAGCAGTACTTC.

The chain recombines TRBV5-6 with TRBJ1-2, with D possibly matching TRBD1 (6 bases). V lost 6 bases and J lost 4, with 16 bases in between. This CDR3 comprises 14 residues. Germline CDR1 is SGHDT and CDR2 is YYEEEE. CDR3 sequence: CASTMSGGAYGYTF. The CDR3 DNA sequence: TGTGCCAGCACCATGAGCGGGGGGGCCTATGGCTACACCTTC.

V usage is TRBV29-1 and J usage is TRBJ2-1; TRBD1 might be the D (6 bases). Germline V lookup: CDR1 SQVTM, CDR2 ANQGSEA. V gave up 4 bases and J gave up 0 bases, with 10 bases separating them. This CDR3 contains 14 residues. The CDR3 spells CSVVGQLSYNEQFF. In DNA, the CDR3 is TGCAGCGTTGTCGGACAGCTCTCCTACAATGAGCAGTTCTTC.

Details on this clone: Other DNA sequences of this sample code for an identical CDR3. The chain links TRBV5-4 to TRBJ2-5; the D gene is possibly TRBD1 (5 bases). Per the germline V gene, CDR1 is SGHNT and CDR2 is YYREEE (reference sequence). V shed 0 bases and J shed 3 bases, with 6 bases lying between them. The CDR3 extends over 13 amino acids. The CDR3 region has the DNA TGTGCCAGCAGCTTGGGCAGGGAAGAGACCCAGTACTTC. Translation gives CASSLGREETQYF.

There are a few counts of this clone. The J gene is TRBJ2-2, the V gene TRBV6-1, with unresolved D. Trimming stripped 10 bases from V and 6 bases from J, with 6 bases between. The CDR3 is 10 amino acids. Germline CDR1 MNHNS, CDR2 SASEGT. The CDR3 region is CAIRSGELFF. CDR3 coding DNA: TGTGCCATTCGGTCCGGGGAGCTGTTTTTT.